This T cell receptor (beta chain) was sequenced for a study of PD-L1 blockade in urothelial cancer (dated by TCRdb to between 2016 and 2019). For context, the study as a whole: All patients started therapy at some point between 2014 and 2016 and received atezolizumab 1,200 mg intravenously every 3 weeks. Blood samples yielded a median of around 130,000 T cells and tens of thousands of unique TCRs, with median clonality 0.080. Patients had an ECOG performance status of 0 or 1 and had received between 0 and 3 prior chemotherapy regimens. Whole exome sequencing and RNA sequencing of pretreatment tumors were performed alongside TCR sequencing in the same patients. Pretreatment tumor samples and matched peripheral blood, collected serially before and after atezolizumab treatment, underwent TCR sequencing. About nine tenths of the roughly 29 patients were males with bladder-origin urothelial cancer, and about two thirds of the roughly 30 reported a prior smoking history. Twenty-nine patients had pretreatment blood TCR-seq, some 24 had at least one posttreatment blood collection, and some 24 had tumor TCR-seq. Blood samples were analyzed at 3 weeks after treatment start (second dose) and at 6 weeks after treatment start. Nine patients reached durable clinical benefit, while about 20 patients did not. Durable clinical benefit was defined as a progression-free survival longer than 6 months, and TCR features were additionally tested against progression-free survival and overall survival. Somatic, immune and clinical correlates of response to PD-L1 blockade with atezolizumab in urothelial cancer were the focus of an exploratory multi-omic analysis. Paper-wide results and their limitations: A pretreatment peripheral blood TCR clonality below the median was linked to improved progression-free and overall survival. Among patients with durable benefit, tumor-associated TCR clones showed greater expansion in peripheral blood 3 weeks after treatment started (n = 22, p = 0.022). Because the sample size was small (n = 29) and many of the analyses were exploratory, the results are meant to be hypothesis-generating.

To estimate absolute template abundance from read counts, synthetic TCR analog templates were spiked into each PCR. Using the immunoSEQ assay, TCRbeta CDR3 regions were amplified from genomic DNA with bias-controlled V and J gene primers. Rearranged TCRbeta segments were sequenced at approximately 20X coverage. As for the authors' bioinformatics: Sequencing errors were corrected by clustering, and CDR3s were annotated against IMGT so that V, D and J genes could be assigned. Out-of-frame and stop-codon sequences were excluded, and only productive TCRbeta rearrangements were used in downstream analyses. To compute clonality, Shannon entropy was normalized by the log of the number of unique productive sequences and then subtracted from one. Clones differing between time points or between blood and tumor were identified by Fisher's exact test with Benjamini-Hochberg correction at adjusted p below 0.01. TCRdb mirrors the immuneACCESS table, restricted to in-frame sequences. Some clones are absent from its copies; in checked studies, under half trace to an unresolved V gene, and the reason for the others is unknown. For V, J and clone size, that table is used; D and trimming come from the DNA. The sample table shows approximately 91,000 clones, and around four fifths are seen once. Together, the top ten hold 8.4% of the sample.

The time point label here, explained by the study, means: peripheral blood 6 weeks after treatment start. A total of roughly 31 patients with locally advanced or metastatic urothelial carcinoma, treated at Memorial Sloan Kettering on a trial protocol, made up the cohort. Peripheral blood mononuclear cells were collected pretreatment and during treatment, with between 1 and 8 total time points per patient. The Qiagen DNeasy Blood extraction kit was used to purify genomic DNA from total PBMCs and tumor samples. PBMCs were collected pretreatment and during treatment, and were isolated and stored as previously described. Reading from cysteine to phenylalanine, the CDR3 counts 15 amino acids. Only the CDR3 portion is preserved as DNA: 45 bases, with reading frame beginning at the first base. The junction shows trimming of 2 bases on V and 3 bases on J, and the gene matches do not reach 4 bases of it. Sequences MNHNS (CDR1) and SASEGT (CDR2) are obtained from the germline V gene.

Details on this clone: Its antigen is unknown. No base-level quality is on record; no much larger clone is a single base apart.

This clonotype was sampled from a man between 65 and 79 years old with urothelial cancer. The chain uses TRBV6-1 and TRBJ2-5; the junction holds 9 bases that match TRBD1. The input for sequencing was PBMCs, taken around atezolizumab (anti-PD-L1) treatment. The DNA sequence is as follows: TGTGCCAGCAGTGAATCATGGGACAGGGAAGAGACCCAGTACTTC. Its amino acids are CASSESWDREETQYF.